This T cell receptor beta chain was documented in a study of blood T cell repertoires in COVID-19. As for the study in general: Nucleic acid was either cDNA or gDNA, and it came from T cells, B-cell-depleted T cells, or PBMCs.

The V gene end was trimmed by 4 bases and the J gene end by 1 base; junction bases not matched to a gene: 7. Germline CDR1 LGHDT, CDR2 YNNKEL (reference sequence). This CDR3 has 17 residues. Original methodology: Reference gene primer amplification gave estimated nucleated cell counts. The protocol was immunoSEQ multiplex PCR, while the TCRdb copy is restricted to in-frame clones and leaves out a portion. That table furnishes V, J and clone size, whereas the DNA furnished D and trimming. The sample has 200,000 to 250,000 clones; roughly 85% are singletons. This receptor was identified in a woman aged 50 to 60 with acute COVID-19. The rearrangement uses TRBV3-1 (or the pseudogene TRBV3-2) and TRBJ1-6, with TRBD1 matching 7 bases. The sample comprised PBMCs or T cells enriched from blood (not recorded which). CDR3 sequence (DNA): TGTGCCAGCAGCCTCCGACAGGGATATTCCTATAATTCACCCCTCCACTTT. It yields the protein CASSLRQGYSYNSPLHF.